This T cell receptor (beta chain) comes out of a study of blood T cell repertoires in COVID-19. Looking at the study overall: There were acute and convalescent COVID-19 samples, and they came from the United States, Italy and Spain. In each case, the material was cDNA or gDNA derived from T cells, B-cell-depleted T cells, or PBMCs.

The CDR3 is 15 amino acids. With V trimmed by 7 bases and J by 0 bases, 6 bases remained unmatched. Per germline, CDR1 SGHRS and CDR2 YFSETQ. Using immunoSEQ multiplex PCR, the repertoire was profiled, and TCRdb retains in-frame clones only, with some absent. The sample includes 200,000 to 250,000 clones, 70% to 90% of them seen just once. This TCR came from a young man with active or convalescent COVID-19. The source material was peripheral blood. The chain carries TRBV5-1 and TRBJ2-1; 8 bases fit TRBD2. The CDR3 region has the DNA TGCGCCAGCGGCGAGGGGACTAGCTCCTACAATGAGCAGTTCTTC. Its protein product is CASGEGTSSYNEQFF. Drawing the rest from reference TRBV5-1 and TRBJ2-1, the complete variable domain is KAGVTQTPRYLIKTRGQQVTLSCSPISGHRSVSWYQQTPGQGLQFLFEYFSETQRNKGNFPGRFSGRQFSNSRSEMNVSTLELGDSALYLCASGEGTSSYNEQFFGPGTRLTVL.